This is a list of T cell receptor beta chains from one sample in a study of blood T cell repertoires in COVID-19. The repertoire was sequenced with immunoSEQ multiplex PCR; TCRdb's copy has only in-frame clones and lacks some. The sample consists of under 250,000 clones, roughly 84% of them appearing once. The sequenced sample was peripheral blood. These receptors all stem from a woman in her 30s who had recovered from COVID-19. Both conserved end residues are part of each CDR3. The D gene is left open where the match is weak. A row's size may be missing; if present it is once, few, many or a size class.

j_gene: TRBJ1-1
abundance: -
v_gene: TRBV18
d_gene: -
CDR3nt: TGTGCCAGCTCACCGACAGGCATGAACACTGAAGCTTTCTTT
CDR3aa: CASSPTGMNTEAFF

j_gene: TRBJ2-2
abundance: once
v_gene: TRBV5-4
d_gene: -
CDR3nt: TGTGCCAGCAGCTTCCCGGGGTCTACGAAGGGCGGGGAGCTGTTTTTT
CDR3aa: CASSFPGSTKGGELFF

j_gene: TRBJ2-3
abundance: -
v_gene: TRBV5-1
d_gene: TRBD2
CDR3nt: TGCGCCAGCAGCTTGGTCCCCATCCCGGCTAGCGGGGGCACAGATACGCAGTATTTT
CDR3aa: CASSLVPIPASGGTDTQYF

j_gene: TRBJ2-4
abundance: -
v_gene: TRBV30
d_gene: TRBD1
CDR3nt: TGTGCCTGGGGGGGGAGAGGGACAGGACTATACTTC
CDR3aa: CAWGGRGTGLYF

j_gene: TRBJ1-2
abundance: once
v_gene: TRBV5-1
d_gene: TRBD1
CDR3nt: TGCGCCAGCAGCGAGACAGGGAGTGACTATGGCTACACCTTC
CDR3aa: CASSETGSDYGYTF

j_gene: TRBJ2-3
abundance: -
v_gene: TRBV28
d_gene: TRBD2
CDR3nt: TGTGCCAGCAGTCCTGGGACTAGCGGGAGAGTAGATACGCAGTATTTT
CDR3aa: CASSPGTSGRVDTQYF

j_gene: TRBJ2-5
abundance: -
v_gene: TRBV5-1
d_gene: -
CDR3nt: TGCGCCAGCAGCGATTCTTCGGGAAGGGAGACCCAGTACTTC
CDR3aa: CASSDSSGRETQYF

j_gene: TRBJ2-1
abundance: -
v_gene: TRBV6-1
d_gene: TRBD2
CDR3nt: TGTGCCAGCAGTGAACTAGCGGGAGGCTACAATGAGCAGTTCTTC
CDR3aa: CASSELAGGYNEQFF

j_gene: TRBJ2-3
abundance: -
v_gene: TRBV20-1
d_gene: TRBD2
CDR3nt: TGCAGTGCTAGTTCGCCTAGCGGGAGAACAGATACGCAGTATTTT
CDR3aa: CSASSPSGRTDTQYF

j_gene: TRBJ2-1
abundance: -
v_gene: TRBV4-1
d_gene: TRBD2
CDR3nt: TGCGCCAGCAGCCAAGGACTAGCGCGAAGCTCCTACAATGAGCAGTTCTTC
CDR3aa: CASSQGLARSSYNEQFF

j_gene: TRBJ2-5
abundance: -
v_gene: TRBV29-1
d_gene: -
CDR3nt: TGCAGCGTTGTGGGCCCAGCAGAGACCCAGTACTTC
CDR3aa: CSVVGPAETQYF

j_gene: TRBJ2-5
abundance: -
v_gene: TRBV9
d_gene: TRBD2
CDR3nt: TGTGCCAGCAGCGTAATTTTCGGGAGGGAAGAGACCCAGTACTTC
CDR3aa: CASSVIFGREETQYF

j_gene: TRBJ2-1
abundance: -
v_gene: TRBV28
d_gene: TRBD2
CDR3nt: TGTGCCAGCAGTTTGCTAGCGGGAGTTTCTTTTCCGTTCTTC
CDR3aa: CASSLLAGVSFPFF

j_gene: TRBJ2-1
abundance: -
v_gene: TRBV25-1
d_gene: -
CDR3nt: TGTGCCAGCAGTGGACCGACGGAGAGCTCCTACAATGAGCAGTTCTTC
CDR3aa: CASSGPTESSYNEQFF

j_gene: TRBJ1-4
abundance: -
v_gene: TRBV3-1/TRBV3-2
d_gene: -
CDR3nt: TGTGCCAGCAGCCAAGCAACATCTAATGAAAAACTGTTTTTT
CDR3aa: CASSQATSNEKLFF

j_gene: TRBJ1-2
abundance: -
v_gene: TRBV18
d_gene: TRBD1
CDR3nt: TGTGCCAGCTCACCACAAGGGACAGACCACTATGGCTACACCTTC
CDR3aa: CASSPQGTDHYGYTF

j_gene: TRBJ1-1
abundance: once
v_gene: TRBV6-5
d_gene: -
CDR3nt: TGTGCCAGCGATCATCCACCAGGCATGAACACTGAAGCTTTCTTT
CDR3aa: CASDHPPGMNTEAFF

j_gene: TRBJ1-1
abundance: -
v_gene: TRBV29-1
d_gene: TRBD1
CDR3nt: TGCAGCGCGACGTACAGGGGTTCGAACACTGAAGCTTTCTTT
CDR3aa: CSATYRGSNTEAFF

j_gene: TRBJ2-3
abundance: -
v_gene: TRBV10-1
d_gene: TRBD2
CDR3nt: TGCGCCAGCAGTGAGGTTAGCGGGACTTCGACAGATACGCAGTATTTT
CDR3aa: CASSEVSGTSTDTQYF

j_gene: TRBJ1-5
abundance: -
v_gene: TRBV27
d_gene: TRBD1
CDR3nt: TGTGCCAGCAGTTTCACCACAGGGGGCAGTCAGCCCCAGCATTTT
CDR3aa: CASSFTTGGSQPQHF

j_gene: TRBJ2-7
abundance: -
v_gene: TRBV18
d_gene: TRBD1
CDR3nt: TGTGCCAGCTCACCAGAGGGGGCCTACTACGAGCAGTACTTC
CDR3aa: CASSPEGAYYEQYF

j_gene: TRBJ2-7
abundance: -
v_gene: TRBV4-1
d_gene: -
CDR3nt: TGCGCCAGCAGCCAAGGTATGGGGAGTTTTGCCTACGAGCAGTACTTC
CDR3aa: CASSQGMGSFAYEQYF

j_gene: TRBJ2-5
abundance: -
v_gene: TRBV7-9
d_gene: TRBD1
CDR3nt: TGTGCCAGCAGCTTAGACTACAGGGGGCAAGAGACCCAGTACTTC
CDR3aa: CASSLDYRGQETQYF

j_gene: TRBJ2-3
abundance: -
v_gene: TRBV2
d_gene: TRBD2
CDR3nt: TGTGCCAGCAGTGAACTAGCGGGAGTCCCAGATACGCAGTATTTT
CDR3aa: CASSELAGVPDTQYF

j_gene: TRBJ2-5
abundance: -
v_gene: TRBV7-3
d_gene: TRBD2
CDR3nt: TGTGCCAGCAGCCTCCGGACTAGCGGGTTCCAAGAGACCCAGTACTTC
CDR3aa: CASSLRTSGFQETQYF

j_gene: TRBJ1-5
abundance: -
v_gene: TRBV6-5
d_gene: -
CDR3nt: TGTGCCACCGGCGGGTTTTATAGCAATCAGCCCCAGCATTTT
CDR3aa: CATGGFYSNQPQHF

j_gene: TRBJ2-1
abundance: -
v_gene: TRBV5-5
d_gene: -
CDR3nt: TGTGCCAGCAGCTTCCTCCCCCTACTAGCCTCCTCCAATGAGCAGTTCTTC
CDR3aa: CASSFLPLLASSNEQFF

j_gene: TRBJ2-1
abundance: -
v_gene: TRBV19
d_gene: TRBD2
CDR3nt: TGTGCCAGTAGCCGGCGTGGGCGGGAGGGTCGTGAGCAGTTCTTC
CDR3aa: CASSRRGREGREQFF

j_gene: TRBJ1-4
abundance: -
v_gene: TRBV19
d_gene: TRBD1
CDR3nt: TGTGCCAGTAGTATACCGGGACAGGGGAATGAAAAACTGTTTTTT
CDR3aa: CASSIPGQGNEKLFF

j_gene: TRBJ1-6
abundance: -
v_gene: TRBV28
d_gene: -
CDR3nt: TGTGCCAGCAAGGGGGTCTGGAATTCACCCCTCCACTTT
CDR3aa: CASKGVWNSPLHF

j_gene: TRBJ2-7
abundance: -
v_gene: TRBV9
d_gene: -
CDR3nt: TGTGCCAGCAGCGTAGTGGCAGATTCCCCCCACGAGCAGTACTTC
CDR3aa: CASSVVADSPHEQYF

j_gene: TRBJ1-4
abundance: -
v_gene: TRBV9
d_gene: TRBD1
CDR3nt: TGTGCCAGCAGCTTACAGGGGGGCGGTGAAAAACTGTTTTTT
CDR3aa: CASSLQGGGEKLFF

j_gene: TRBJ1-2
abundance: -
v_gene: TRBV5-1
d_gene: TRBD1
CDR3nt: TGCGCCAGCAGCGCGGACAGGGGCTACACCTTC
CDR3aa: CASSADRGYTF

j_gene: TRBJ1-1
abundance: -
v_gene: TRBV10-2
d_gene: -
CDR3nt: TGCGCCAGCAGCAGATCCATGAACACTGAAGCTTTCTTT
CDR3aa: CASSRSMNTEAFF

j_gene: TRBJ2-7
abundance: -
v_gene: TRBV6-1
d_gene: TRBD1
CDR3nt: TGTGCCAGCAGTGTCTCCTTGGACAGGGTCAGCTACGAGCAGTACTTC
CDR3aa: CASSVSLDRVSYEQYF

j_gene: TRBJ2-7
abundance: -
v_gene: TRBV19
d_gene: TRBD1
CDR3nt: TGTGCCAGTGCCCGGGACAGGACCTACGAGCAGTACTTC
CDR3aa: CASARDRTYEQYF

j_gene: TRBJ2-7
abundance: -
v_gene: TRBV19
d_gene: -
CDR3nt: TGTGCCAGTAGTAAGGGGTCTTACTCCTACGAGCAGTACTTC
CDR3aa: CASSKGSYSYEQYF

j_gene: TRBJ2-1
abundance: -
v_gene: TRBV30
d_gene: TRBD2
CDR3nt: TGTGCCTGGAGCGGGGGGGGAGGGCCCAGATCCCGCAATGAGCAGTTCTTC
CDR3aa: CAWSGGGGPRSRNEQFF

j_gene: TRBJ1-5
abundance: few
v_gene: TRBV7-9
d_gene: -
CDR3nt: TGTGCCAGCAGCCCCGGAGCGTCGCCCCAGCATTTT
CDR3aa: CASSPGASPQHF

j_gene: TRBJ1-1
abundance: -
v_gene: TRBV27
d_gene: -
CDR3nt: TGTGCCAGCAGGCGGGGGCGGACGAACACTGAAGCTTTCTTT
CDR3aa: CASRRGRTNTEAFF

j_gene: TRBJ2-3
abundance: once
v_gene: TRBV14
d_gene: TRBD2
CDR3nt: TGTGCCAGCAGCCGGACTAGCGGAAGCACAGATACGCAGTATTTT
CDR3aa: CASSRTSGSTDTQYF

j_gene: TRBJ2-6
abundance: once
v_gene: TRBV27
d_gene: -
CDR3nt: TGTGCCAGCAGTTTGGCGGCGGGTGGGGCCAACGTCCTGACTTTC
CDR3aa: CASSLAAGGANVLTF

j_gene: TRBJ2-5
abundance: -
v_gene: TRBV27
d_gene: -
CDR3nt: TGTGCCAGCAGTCCTTGGGGAGGGGGGACTCCGGAGACCCAGTACTTC
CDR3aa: CASSPWGGGTPETQYF

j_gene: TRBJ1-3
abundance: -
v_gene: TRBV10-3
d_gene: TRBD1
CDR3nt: TGTGCCACCTTTGACAGGGAGGCGGGAAACACCATATATTTT
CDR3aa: CATFDREAGNTIYF

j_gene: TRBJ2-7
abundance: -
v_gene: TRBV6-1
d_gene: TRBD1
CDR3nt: TGTGCCAGCAGTGAAGCGGGACAGGGGTCCTACGAGCAGTACTTC
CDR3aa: CASSEAGQGSYEQYF

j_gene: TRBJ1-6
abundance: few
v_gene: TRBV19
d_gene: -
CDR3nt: TGTGCCAGTACCGAGGGCGGGATATCACCCCTCCACTTT
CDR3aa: CASTEGGISPLHF

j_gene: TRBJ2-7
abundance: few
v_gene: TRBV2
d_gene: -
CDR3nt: TGTGCCAGCATCGGACAGTTAGCCTACGAGCAGTACTTC
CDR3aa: CASIGQLAYEQYF

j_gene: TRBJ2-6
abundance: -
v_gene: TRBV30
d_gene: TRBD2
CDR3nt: TGTGCCTGGAGTGTACTAGCGGGAGAATCGGGGGCCAACGTCCTGACTTTC
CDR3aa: CAWSVLAGESGANVLTF

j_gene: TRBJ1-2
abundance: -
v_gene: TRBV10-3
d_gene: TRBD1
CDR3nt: TGTGCCATCACTCGGGACAGGACCCTCGGCTACACCTTC
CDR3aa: CAITRDRTLGYTF

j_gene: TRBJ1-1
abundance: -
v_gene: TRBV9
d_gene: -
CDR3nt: TGTGCCAGCAGCGTAACCCCGGACATTGGGGACACTGAAGCTTTCTTT
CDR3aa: CASSVTPDIGDTEAFF